Presented here are 30 T cell receptor beta chains from one specimen sequenced in a study of blood T cell repertoires in COVID-19. Assay used: immunoSEQ multiplex PCR; TCRdb lists only in-frame clones, some missing. The repertoire has over 200,000 clones, 65% to 85% of them found once; the top ten carry 5.7%. The sequenced material came from peripheral blood. These receptors all come from an older man with acute or convalescent COVID-19.

The chain joins TRBV2 to TRBJ2-3; a weak D match, TRBD1 (6 bases). Trimming left V 5 bases short and J 0 bases short, with 18 bases between. Germline assignment: CDR1 SNHLY and CDR2 FYNNEI. CDR3 size: 17 residues. The CDR3 is CASSQTLQGRSTDTQYF. In DNA, the CDR3 is TGTGCCAGCAGTCAGACCCTCCAGGGGAGAAGCACAGATACGCAGTATTTT. The full variable domain, its missing parts supplied by reference TRBV2 and TRBJ2-3, is EPEVTQTPSHQVTQMGQEVILRCVPISNHLYFYWYRQILGQKVEFLVSFYNNEISEKSEIFDDQFSVERPDGSNFTLKIRSTKLEDSAMYFCASSQTLQGRSTDTQYFGPGTRLTVL.

The gene calls are TRBV5-4 and TRBJ1-4, with 7 bases matching TRBD1. The germline gives CDR1 SGHNT, CDR2 YYREEE (reference sequence). This CDR3 comprises 16 residues. The trim removed 3 bases at V and 0 bases at J, leaving 5 bases unmatched. CDR3 bases: TGTGCCAGCAGCTCTGGACAGGTCTCAACTAATGAAAAACTGTTTTTT. Translating gives CASSSGQVSTNEKLFF.

The chain links TRBV7-9 to TRBJ2-2; a possible D gene is TRBD1 (6 bases). The V and J ends lost 8 bases and 6 bases respectively, with 22 bases between them. Looked up from germline, CDR1 is SEHNR and CDR2 is FQNEAQ (reference sequence). This CDR3 contains 16 residues. CDR3 DNA sequence: TGTGCCAGCGGCCTAAACAGGGAATTGTTAGCCGGGGAGCTGTTTTTT. Amino acid sequence: CASGLNRELLAGELFF.

This sequence joins TRBV11-3 and TRBJ2-1; unclear D gene. V lost 2 bases, J lost 5 bases, and 10 bases lay in between. Germline CDR1 and CDR2: SGHNT and YENEEA. The CDR3 contains 14 residues. This chain's CDR3 is CASSLNGLNNEQFF. CDR3 in DNA: TGTGCCAGCAGCTTAAACGGGTTAAACAATGAGCAGTTCTTC. Together with reference TRBV11-3 and TRBJ2-1, the CDR3 gives the full variable domain: EAGVVQSPRYKIIEKKQPVAFWCNPISGHNTLYWYLQNLGQGPELLIRYENEEAVDDSQLPKDRFSAERLKGVDSTLKIQPAELGDSAVYLCASSLNGLNNEQFFGPGTRLTVL.

This sequence joins TRBV6-5 and TRBJ2-7; no clear D. Deletions cut 7 bases from V and 1 base from J, with 5 bases between. Germline CDR1 reads MNHEY; CDR2 reads SVGAGI. This CDR3 is built from 11 residues. The CDR3 loop is CASTRSYEQYF. The CDR3 DNA sequence: TGTGCCAGCACACGGTCCTACGAGCAGTACTTC.

This clone was detected only once. The rearrangement joins TRBV5-1 to TRBJ1-4; a possible D gene is TRBD1 (6 bases). The CDR3 covers 14 residues. From germline, CDR1 is SGHRS and CDR2 YFSETQ. Trimming left V 2 bases short and J 7 bases short, with 12 bases between. In DNA form, the CDR3 reads TGCGCCAGCAGCTTTTCAGGGGCTGGTGAAAAACTGTTTTTT. Translation: CASSFSGAGEKLFF. Combining the CDR3 with reference TRBV5-1 and TRBJ1-4 gives the whole variable domain KAGVTQTPRYLIKTRGQQVTLSCSPISGHRSVSWYQQTPGQGLQFLFEYFSETQRNKGNFPGRFSGRQFSNSRSEMNVSTLELGDSALYLCASSFSGAGEKLFFGSGTQLSVL.

CDR3 loop: CASSPDRLLSYEQYF. The DNA of the CDR3 is TGTGCCAGCAGTCCGGACAGGCTACTCTCCTACGAGCAGTACTTC. J is TRBJ2-7 and V is TRBV27; 7 nucleotides agree with TRBD1. From germline, CDR1 is MNHEY and CDR2 SMNVEV (reference sequence). CDR3 length: 15 amino acids. J lost 0 bases, V lost 5 bases, and 7 bases had no gene match.

In this sample, this clone turned up a few times. The chain has TRBV30 and TRBJ2-5; TRBD2 aligns across 11 bases. Germline V gene sequence: CDR1 GTSNPN, CDR2 SVGIG (reference sequence). The CDR3 is made up of 20 amino acids. The V and J ends lost 2 bases and 4 bases, in that order; junction bases with no gene match: 21. The CDR3 DNA reads TGTGCCTGGAGTCCTGTTTCGGCTAGCGGGAGGTTCGTTAAGTTAGAGACCCAGTACTTC. Its protein product is CAWSPVSASGRFVKLETQYF.

This clone was recorded a few times. V usage is TRBV25-1 and J usage is TRBJ2-1; 9 nucleotides match TRBD2. There are 16 residues in the CDR3. Germline V gives CDR1 MGHDK, CDR2 SYGVNS. V shed 1 base and J 7 bases; nucleotides not matched to a gene: 8. This CDR3 is CASSEFAGGTPNEQFF. The DNA of the CDR3 is TGTGCCAGCAGTGAATTTGCGGGAGGGACGCCGAATGAGCAGTTCTTC.

This clone was seen just once. This chain links TRBV2 with TRBJ1-6; 7 nucleotides agree with TRBD1. Germline V gives CDR1 SNHLY, CDR2 FYNNEI. Unmatched junction bases numbered 9, after V lost 1 base and J lost 9 bases. The CDR3 runs 16 residues. The DNA of the CDR3 is TGTGCCAGCAGTGAAGGGAGAAGGGGGCCTGGTTCACCCCTCCACTTT. It encodes CASSEGRRGPGSPLHF. The full variable domain, completed using reference TRBV2 and TRBJ1-6, is EPEVTQTPSHQVTQMGQEVILRCVPISNHLYFYWYRQILGQKVEFLVSFYNNEISEKSEIFDDQFSVERPDGSNFTLKIRSTKLEDSAMYFCASSEGRRGPGSPLHFGNGTRLTVT.

The chain has TRBV12-3 or TRBV12-4 and TRBJ2-3; tentative D call: TRBD1 (6 bases). The V end lost 5 bases, the J end lost 3 bases, and 9 bases lay between the germline ends. This CDR3 is built from 13 residues. The CDR3 bases are TGTGCCAGCAGTGTCACAGGGACAGATACGCAGTATTTT. Its translation is CASSVTGTDTQYF.

V usage is TRBV7-9 and J usage is TRBJ2-1; TRBD1 is a possible D gene (5 bases). Germline loops: CDR1 SEHNR, CDR2 FQNEAQ (reference sequence). The V gene lost 0 bases and the J gene lost 8 bases, with 14 bases spanning the gap. This CDR3 has 15 residues. CDR3 sequence (DNA): TGTGCCAGCAGCTTAGCGCAGGGCCAGTCCCATGAGCAGTTCTTC. It is translated as CASSLAQGQSHEQFF.

This clone was counted only a few times. The chain has TRBV2 and TRBJ2-2, with D possibly being TRBD2 (5 bases). Trimming stripped 4 bases from V and 9 bases from J, with 9 bases between. Germline V lookup: CDR1 SNHLY, CDR2 FYNNEI. The length of the CDR3 is 12 residues. CDR3 residues: CASSVTGRELFF. Here the CDR3 DNA reads TGTGCCAGCAGTGTCACGGGGAGGGAGCTGTTTTTT.

The rearrangement joins TRBV19 to TRBJ2-2; 7 nucleotides agree with TRBD1. Trimming took 4 bases from V and 6 from J; bases not matched to a gene: 5. Germline CDR1 reads LNHDA; CDR2 reads SQIVND (reference sequence). This CDR3 is 14 amino acids long. Here the CDR3 reads CASSKDRVSGELFF. As DNA, the CDR3 is TGTGCCAGTAGTAAAGACAGGGTATCCGGGGAGCTGTTTTTT.

The chain joins TRBV5-6 to TRBJ2-6, with D uncertain. Per the germline V gene, CDR1 is SGHDT and CDR2 is YYEEEE. Trimming took off 4 bases at V and 0 bases at J, with 5 bases between the two ends. The CDR3 has 14 residues. CDR3: CASSLVSGANVLTF. The CDR3 DNA reads TGTGCCAGCAGCCTTGTCTCTGGGGCCAACGTCCTGACTTTC.

V usage is TRBV2 and J usage is TRBJ2-1; TRBD2 might be the D (6 bases). The CDR3 is 12 amino acids. Germline V lookup: CDR1 SNHLY, CDR2 FYNNEI. The V end was cut by 6 bases, the J end by 5 bases, with 8 bases between. The CDR3 spells CASRRLDNEQFF. In DNA form, the CDR3 reads TGTGCCAGCAGGAGACTAGACAATGAGCAGTTCTTC. Variable domain in full (rest from reference TRBV2 and TRBJ2-1): EPEVTQTPSHQVTQMGQEVILRCVPISNHLYFYWYRQILGQKVEFLVSFYNNEISEKSEIFDDQFSVERPDGSNFTLKIRSTKLEDSAMYFCASRRLDNEQFFGPGTRLTVL.

The table lists this clone with a count of one. J is TRBJ2-1 and V is TRBV10-3; D remains ambiguous. This CDR3 is 14 amino acids long. Per germline, CDR1 ENHRY and CDR2 SYGVKD. V was shortened by 2 bases and J by 9 bases, with 14 bases between the two germline ends. CDR3 region: CAISERSEESEQFF. The CDR3 DNA follows: TGTGCCATCAGTGAGAGGTCCGAGGAGTCTGAGCAGTTCTTC.

The CDR3 DNA reads TGTGCCAGCCCCGGGGAGGGTGACTCAACTAATGAAAAACTGTTTTTT. Protein product: CASPGEGDSTNEKLFF. V and J are TRBV2 and TRBJ1-4; D call uncertain. Germline CDR1 SNHLY, CDR2 FYNNEI. Trimming removed 8 bases from V and 0 bases from J, with 16 bases in between. The CDR3 is 16 amino acids.

The rearrangement links TRBV28 to TRBJ2-2, with 10 bases that match TRBD1. The CDR3 length is 15 residues. J was trimmed by 7 bases and V by 6 bases; bases with no gene match: 8. Germline CDR1 is MDHEN and CDR2 is SYDVKM. The CDR3 coding sequence is TGTGCCAGCAGCGGACAGGGGGGAGGTAACGGGGAGCTGTTTTTT. It encodes CASSGQGGGNGELFF. The full variable domain, rest sourced from reference TRBV28 and TRBJ2-2, is DVKVTQSSRYLVKRTGEKVFLECVQDMDHENMFWYRQDPGLGLRLIYFSYDVKMKEKGDIPEGYSVSREKKERFSLILESASTNQTSMYLCASSGQGGGNGELFFGEGSRLTVL.

The gene calls are TRBV19 and TRBJ2-1, with 7 bases matching TRBD2. V gave up 1 base and J gave up 1 base; unmatched junction bases: 4. CDR1 and CDR2 from the germline V gene are LNHDA and SQIVND (reference sequence). This CDR3 region has 16 residues. The CDR3 nucleotides are TGTGCCAGTAGTATAGGTTCGGGGGGTTCCTACAATGAGCAGTTCTTC. As protein: CASSIGSGGSYNEQFF. The complete variable domain, with remaining parts taken from reference TRBV19 and TRBJ2-1, reads DGGITQSPKYLFRKEGQNVTLSCEQNLNHDAMYWYRQDPGQGLRLIYYSQIVNDFQKGDIAEGYSVSREKKESFPLTVTSAQKNPTAFYLCASSIGSGGSYNEQFFGPGTRLTVL.

The chain joins TRBV12-5 to TRBJ2-3, with TRBD2 matching 13 bases. The CDR3 is 17 residues long. Germline V gene sequence: CDR1 LGHNT, CDR2 FRNRAP. V lost 4 bases to trimming and J lost 2 bases; unmatched junction nucleotides: 6. The CDR3 nucleotides read TGTGCTAGTGGTTCGGGACTAGCGGGGATAAACACAGATACGCAGTATTTT. This translates into CASGSGLAGINTDTQYF.

This rearrangement joins TRBV2 to TRBJ2-7; no firm D call. Trimming cost V 5 bases and J 4 bases, with 9 bases left between them. Germline CDR1 reads SNHLY; CDR2 reads FYNNEI. The CDR3 length is 12 residues. Here the CDR3 reads CASSLAEYEQYF. In DNA, the CDR3 is TGTGCCAGCAGTCTCGCGGAATACGAGCAGTACTTC. Full variable domain (missing parts from reference TRBV2 and TRBJ2-7): EPEVTQTPSHQVTQMGQEVILRCVPISNHLYFYWYRQILGQKVEFLVSFYNNEISEKSEIFDDQFSVERPDGSNFTLKIRSTKLEDSAMYFCASSLAEYEQYFGPGTRLTVT.

The gene calls are TRBV6-5 and TRBJ1-3, with unresolved D. Trimming shortened V by 5 bases and J by 4 bases, and 12 bases separated the two germline ends. Germline loops: CDR1 MNHEY, CDR2 SVGAGI. This CDR3 has 14 residues. CDR3 residues: CASSRGTLGNTIYF. The CDR3 nucleotides read TGTGCCAGCAGTAGAGGAACTCTGGGAAACACCATATATTTT.

In this sample, this clone turned up a few times. The chain is built from TRBV28 and TRBJ1-1, with D perhaps matching TRBD1 (6 bases). The germline gives CDR1 MDHEN, CDR2 SYDVKM. CDR3 length equals 15 residues. Trimming removed 4 bases at V and 4 bases at J, with 16 bases between. The CDR3 nucleotides read TGTGCCAGCAGTTCCCGACAGGCTCGAGGCACTGAAGCTTTCTTT. Amino acid sequence: CASSSRQARGTEAFF.

The V and J genes are TRBV5-6 and TRBJ2-5; TRBD1 matches 7 bases. The CDR3 contains 15 residues. V trimming: 0 bases; J trimming: 7 bases; junction bases outside the gene matches: 9. Germline CDR1 and CDR2: SGHDT and YYEEEE. CDR3 sequence (DNA): TGTGCCAGCAGCTTGGTTGGACAGGTCACAGTGACCCAGTACTTC. This sequence encodes CASSLVGQVTVTQYF.

The genes are TRBV24-1 and TRBJ2-5; D is undetermined. Germline V gene lookup returns CDR1 KGHDR and CDR2 SFDVKD. Deletions cut 2 bases from V and 1 base from J, with 13 bases between. The length of the CDR3 is 16 residues. The CDR3 loop reads CATSDSRTSIQETQYF. CDR3 DNA: TGTGCCACCAGTGATTCTCGCACCTCTATCCAAGAGACCCAGTACTTC.

The chain employs TRBV7-2 and TRBJ1-2; unclear D gene. The CDR3 runs to 18 residues. With 0 bases removed from V and 5 bases from J, the gap between germline ends came to 22 bases. From germline, CDR1 is SGHTA and CDR2 FQGNSA. This chain's CDR3 is CASSLARAGLGSGYGYTF. CDR3 DNA: TGTGCCAGCAGCTTAGCGCGCGCAGGCTTGGGTTCCGGATATGGCTACACCTTC.

The V and J genes are TRBV7-2 and TRBJ2-5, with 8 bases lining up with TRBD2. V gave up 4 bases and J gave up 5 bases; unmatched junction bases: 3. Germline CDR1 is SGHTA and CDR2 is FQGNSA. The CDR3 is 13 amino acids. The CDR3 nucleotides are TGTGCCAGCAGCTCCGGGGGGGCGGAGACCCAGTACTTC. Amino acid sequence: CASSSGGAETQYF.

This clone has a handful of counts. The chain carries TRBV18 and TRBJ1-1, with D unresolved. Per the germline V gene, CDR1 is KGHSH and CDR2 is LQKENI. The CDR3 totals 13 residues. Between the trimmed V and J ends, which lost 8 bases and 4 bases, there was a span of 14 bases. Here the CDR3 DNA reads TGTGCCAGCCGGGGTGGGGAGAGCACTGAAGCTTTCTTT. It specifies CASRGGESTEAFF. Supplemented by reference TRBV18 and TRBJ1-1, the full variable domain reads NAGVMQNPRHLVRRRGQEARLRCSPMKGHSHVYWYRQLPEEGLKFMVYLQKENIIDESGMPKERFSAEFPKEGPSILRIQQVVRGDSAAYFCASRGGESTEAFFGQGTRLTVV.

There are a few counts of this clone. J is TRBJ1-1 and V is TRBV28; unclear D gene. Germline CDR1 and CDR2: MDHEN and SYDVKM. Between the trimmed V and J ends, which lost 4 bases and 3 bases, there was a span of 18 bases. The CDR3 loop spans 16 amino acids. CDR3 in DNA: TGTGCCAGCAGTTCCCCCTTTAGCCGAATGGACACTGAAGCTTTCTTT. Translated, it gives CASSSPFSRMDTEAFF.